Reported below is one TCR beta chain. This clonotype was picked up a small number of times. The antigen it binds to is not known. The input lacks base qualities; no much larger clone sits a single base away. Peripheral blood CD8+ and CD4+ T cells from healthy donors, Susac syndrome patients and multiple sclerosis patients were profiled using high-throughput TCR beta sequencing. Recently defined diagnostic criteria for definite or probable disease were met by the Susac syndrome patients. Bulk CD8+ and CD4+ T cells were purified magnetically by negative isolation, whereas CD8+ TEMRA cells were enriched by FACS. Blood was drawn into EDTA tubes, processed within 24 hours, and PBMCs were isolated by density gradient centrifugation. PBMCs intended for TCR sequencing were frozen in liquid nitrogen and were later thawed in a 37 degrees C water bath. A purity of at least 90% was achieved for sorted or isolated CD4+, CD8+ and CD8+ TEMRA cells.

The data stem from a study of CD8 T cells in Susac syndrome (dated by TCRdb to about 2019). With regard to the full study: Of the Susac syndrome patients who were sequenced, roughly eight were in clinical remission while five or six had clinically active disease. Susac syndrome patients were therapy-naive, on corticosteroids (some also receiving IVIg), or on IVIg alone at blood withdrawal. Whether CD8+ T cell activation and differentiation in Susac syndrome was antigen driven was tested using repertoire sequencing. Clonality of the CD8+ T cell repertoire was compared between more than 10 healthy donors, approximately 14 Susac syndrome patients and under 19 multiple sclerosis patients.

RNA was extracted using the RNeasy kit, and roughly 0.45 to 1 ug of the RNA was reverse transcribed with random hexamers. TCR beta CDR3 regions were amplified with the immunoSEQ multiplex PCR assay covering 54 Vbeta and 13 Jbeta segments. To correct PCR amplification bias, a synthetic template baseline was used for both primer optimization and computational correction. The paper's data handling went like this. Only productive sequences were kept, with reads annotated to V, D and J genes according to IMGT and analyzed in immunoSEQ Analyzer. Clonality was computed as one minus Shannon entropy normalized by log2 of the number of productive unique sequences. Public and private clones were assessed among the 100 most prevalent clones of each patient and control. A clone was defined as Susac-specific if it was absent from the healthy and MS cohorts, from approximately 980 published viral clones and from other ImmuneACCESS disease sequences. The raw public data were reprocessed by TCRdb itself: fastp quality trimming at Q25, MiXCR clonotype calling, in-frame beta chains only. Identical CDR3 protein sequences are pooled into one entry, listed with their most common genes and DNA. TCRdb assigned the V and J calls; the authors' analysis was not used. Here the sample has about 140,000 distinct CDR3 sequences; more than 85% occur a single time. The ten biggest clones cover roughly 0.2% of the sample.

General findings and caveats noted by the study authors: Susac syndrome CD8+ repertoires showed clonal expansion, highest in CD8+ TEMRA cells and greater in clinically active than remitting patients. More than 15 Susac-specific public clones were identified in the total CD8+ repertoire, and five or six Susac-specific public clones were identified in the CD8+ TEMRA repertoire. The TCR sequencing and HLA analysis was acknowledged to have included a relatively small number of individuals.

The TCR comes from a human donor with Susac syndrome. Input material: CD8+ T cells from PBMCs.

The CDR3 sequence is CSVVNGLEQYF. Read as DNA, the sequence is TGCAGCGTTGTGAACGGGCTCGAGCAGTACTTC. The V gene is TRBV29-1 and the J gene is TRBJ2-7, with the D gene not confidently named. CDR1 SQVTM and CDR2 ANQGSEA were looked up in the germline V gene. Reading from cysteine to phenylalanine, the CDR3 counts 11 amino acids. Only the CDR3 region is kept as DNA, spanning 33 bases read in frame from base 1. Trimming at the junction amounts to 4 bases on V and 6 bases on J, and the germline ends lie 10 bases apart.